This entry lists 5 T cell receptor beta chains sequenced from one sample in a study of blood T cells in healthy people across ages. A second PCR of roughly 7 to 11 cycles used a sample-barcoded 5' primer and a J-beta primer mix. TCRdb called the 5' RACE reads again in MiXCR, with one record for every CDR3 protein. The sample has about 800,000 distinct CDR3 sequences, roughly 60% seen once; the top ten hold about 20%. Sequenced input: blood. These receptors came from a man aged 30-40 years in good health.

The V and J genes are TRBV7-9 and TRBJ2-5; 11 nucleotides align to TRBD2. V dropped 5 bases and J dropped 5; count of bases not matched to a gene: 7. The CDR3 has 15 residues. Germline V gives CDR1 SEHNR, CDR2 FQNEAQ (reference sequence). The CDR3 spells CASSVSGGASETQYF. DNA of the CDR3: TGTGCCAGCAGCGTTAGCGGGGGGGCCAGTGAGACCCAGTACTTC.

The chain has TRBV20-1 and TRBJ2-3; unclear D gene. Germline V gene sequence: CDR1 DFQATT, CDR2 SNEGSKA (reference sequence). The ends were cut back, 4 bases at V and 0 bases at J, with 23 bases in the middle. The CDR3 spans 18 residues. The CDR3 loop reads CSAIGVGQASPSTDTQYF. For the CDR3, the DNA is TGCAGTGCTATTGGTGTGGGCCAGGCCTCTCCTAGCACAGATACGCAGTATTTT.

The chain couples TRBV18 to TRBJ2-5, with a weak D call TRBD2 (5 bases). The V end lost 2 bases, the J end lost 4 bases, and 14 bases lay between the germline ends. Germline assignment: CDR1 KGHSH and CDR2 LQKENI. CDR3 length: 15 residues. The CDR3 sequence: CASSPKDSLLETQYF. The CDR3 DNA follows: TGTGCCAGCTCACCAAAGGACTCTCTACTAGAGACCCAGTACTTC.

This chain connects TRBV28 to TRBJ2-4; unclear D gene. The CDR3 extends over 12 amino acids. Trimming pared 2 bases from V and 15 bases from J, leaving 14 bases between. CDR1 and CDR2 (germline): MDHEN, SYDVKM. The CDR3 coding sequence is TGTGCCAGCAGTTTAAACGGTTACGAGCTGTACTTC. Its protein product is CASSLNGYELYF.

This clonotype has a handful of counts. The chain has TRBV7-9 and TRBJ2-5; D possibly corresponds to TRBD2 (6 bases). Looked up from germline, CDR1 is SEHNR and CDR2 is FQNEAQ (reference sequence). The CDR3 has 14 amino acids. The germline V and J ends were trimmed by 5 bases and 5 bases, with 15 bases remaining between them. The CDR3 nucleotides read TGTGCCAGCAGCCCACAGAGGAGGGTTGAGACCCAGTACTTC. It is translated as CASSPQRRVETQYF.